The rows below give T cell receptor beta chains drawn from one sample of a study of OX40 agonist ivuxolimab in advanced cancers. Produced via immunoSEQ multiplex PCR; TCRdb's table is partial and in-frame only. The table lists around 20,000 clones, about 71% of them singletons. The sequences come from CD4+ or CD8+ T cells sorted from blood, collected in a trial of the OX40 agonist ivuxolimab. All receptors derive from an adult with an advanced solid tumor such as melanoma, head and neck, liver or kidney cancer. Each CDR3 is given with its conserved first and last residue. D genes are given only for firm matches. A clone size is listed for some rows: how often the clone was seen (once, few, many), or a class if it is expanded.

D,length,V,size,J,DNA,CDR3
TRBD2,14,TRBV19,few,TRBJ2-5,TGTGCCAGTAGATCGACTAGCGGGAGTGAGACCCAGTACTTC,CASRSTSGSETQYF
.,14,TRBV4-1,medium-sized,TRBJ2-1,TGCGCCAGCAGCCAAGATCAGGTTGGAAATGAGCAGTTCTTC,CASSQDQVGNEQFF
.,14,TRBV4-1,.,TRBJ2-7,TGCGCCAGCAGCCAAGAGGGCGGGATTTACGAGCAGTACTTC,CASSQEGGIYEQYF
.,16,TRBV15,.,TRBJ2-1,TGTGCCACCAGCAGAAATACTGGAGGGGGCTACAATGAGCAGTTCTTC,CATSRNTGGGYNEQFF
TRBD2,14,TRBV29-1,.,TRBJ2-1,TGCAGCGGGGGAGGGCTAGCGGAGGGCAATGAGCAGTTCTTC,CSGGGLAEGNEQFF
.,13,TRBV9,.,TRBJ1-2,TGTGCCAGCAGCGTAGAGGGGGGGCAAGGCTACACCTTC,CASSVEGGQGYTF
TRBD2,15,TRBV19,.,TRBJ2-1,TGTGCCAGTAGTTCGACTAGCGGAGTATACAATGAGCAGTTCTTC,CASSSTSGVYNEQFF
.,15,TRBV7-2,.,TRBJ2-2,TGTGCCAGCAGCTTAGATGGGGGGTCCACCGGGGAGCTGTTTTTT,CASSLDGGSTGELFF
.,13,TRBV7-2,.,TRBJ2-1,TGTGCCAGCAGGACCCTGGACGACAATGAGCAGTTCTTC,CASRTLDDNEQFF
.,15,TRBV2,few,TRBJ2-4,TGTGCCAGCAGGGAAAGAACAGGGGGGGAGAACATTCAGTACTTC,CASRERTGGENIQYF
.,15,TRBV18,.,TRBJ2-1,TGTGCCAGCTCACCATTCGGTTCAAAGAACAATGAGCAGTTCTTC,CASSPFGSKNNEQFF
.,13,TRBV5-8,.,TRBJ2-1,TGTGCCAGCAGCTCGTCACACTTGAGGGAGCAGTTCTTC,CASSSSHLREQFF
TRBD2,14,TRBV4-3,.,TRBJ2-7,TGCGCCAGCAGCCAAGGACTAGCGGGATACGAGCAGTACTTC,CASSQGLAGYEQYF
.,15,TRBV7-9,medium-sized,TRBJ1-2,TGTGCCAGCAGCGCGAACAGGGTCGGTTACGATGGCTACACCTTC,CASSANRVGYDGYTF
.,16,TRBV4-1,.,TRBJ2-7,TGCGCCAGCAGCCAAGATGAGAGTTGGGCCCTCTACGAGCAGTACTTC,CASSQDESWALYEQYF
TRBD2,16,TRBV27,.,TRBJ2-1,TGTGCCAGCAGTCCCTCTAGCGGGAGTGTGCGAAATGGGCAGTTCTTC,CASSPSSGSVRNGQFF
.,14,TRBV7-8,few,TRBJ2-7,TGTGCCAGCAGCTTAGGTAGCACGGCCTACGAGCAGTACTTC,CASSLGSTAYEQYF
TRBD1,18,TRBV18,few,TRBJ1-2,TGTGCCAGCTCATCCAAGACAGGGCCGGGTTGGGATAACTATGGCTACACCTTC,CASSSKTGPGWDNYGYTF
TRBD2,14,TRBV4-2,.,TRBJ2-7,TGTGCCAGCAGCCAAGGACTAGCGGTGTACGAGCAGTACTTC,CASSQGLAVYEQYF
TRBD1,17,TRBV10-2,.,TRBJ1-1,TGCGCCAGCAGTGACCCCCCGGGACAGGGGGTGAGCACTGAAGCTTTCTTT,CASSDPPGQGVSTEAFF
.,11,TRBV26,few,TRBJ1-5,TGTGCCAGCAGCCGCAATCAGCCCCAGCATTTT,CASSRNQPQHF
.,15,TRBV5-6,once,TRBJ2-1,TGTGCCAGCAGCTTGGAGGGAAGGGCGGACAATGAGCAGTTCTTC,CASSLEGRADNEQFF
.,14,TRBV4-1,once,TRBJ2-3,TGCGCCAGCAGCCAAGAATGGGACGTAGATACGCAGTATTTT,CASSQEWDVDTQYF
TRBD1,16,TRBV19,.,TRBJ2-3,TGTGCCAGTAGTCTCCGGGGACAGGGATTCACAGATACGCAGTATTTT,CASSLRGQGFTDTQYF
.,13,TRBV27,.,TRBJ2-5,TGTGCCAGCAGTTTATCGCTGCAAGAGACCCAGTACTTC,CASSLSLQETQYF
.,12,TRBV7-6,.,TRBJ2-1,TGTGCCAGCAGCACAACTAGGAATGAGCAGTTCTTC,CASSTTRNEQFF
.,14,TRBV7-8,.,TRBJ2-1,TGTGCCAGCAGCCATAGCGGCCCCTACAATGAGCAGTTCTTC,CASSHSGPYNEQFF